The 7 T cell receptor beta chains reported below all come from one sample, sequenced in a study of patients and donors after allogeneic stem cell transplantation. One entry per CDR3 protein, called by TCRdb with MiXCR from the RT-PCR reads. Of under 35,000 distinct CDR3 sequences listed, roughly a third are singletons. Sequenced: blood, either unsorted or a sorted T cell fraction (not recorded which). The receptor source for this set is a human donor who was either an allogeneic HSCT recipient or a stem cell or donor lymphocyte infusion donor (not recorded which). It is not recorded whose cells these are; they may come from a transplant donor.

The chain employs TRBV7-2 and TRBJ1-2; 8 bases line up with TRBD1. CDR1 SGHTA and CDR2 FQGNSA come from the germline V gene. Trimming cost V 2 bases and J 8 bases; bases outside gene matches: 10. This CDR3 contains 15 residues. The CDR3 DNA sequence: TGTGCCAGCAGCTTATTGGGGGGACAGGCACGCGGCTACACCTTC. Its translation: CASSLLGGQARGYTF. The whole variable domain, remainder taken from reference TRBV7-2 and TRBJ1-2, is GAGVSQSPSNKVTEKGKDVELRCDPISGHTALYWYRQSLGQGLEFLIYFQGNSAPDKSGLPSDRFSAERTGGSVSTLTIQRTQQEDSAVYLCASSLLGGQARGYTFGSGTRLTVV.

This clonotype was counted between two and nine times. The chain has TRBV12-3 or TRBV12-4 and TRBJ2-3; 8 positions match TRBD2. J gave up 5 bases and V 6 bases, and 4 bases lay outside the gene matches. CDR3 length: 13 amino acids. In DNA form, the CDR3 reads TGTGCCAGCAGACTAGCGGAAGGAGATACGCAGTATTTT. This encodes CASRLAEGDTQYF.

This clonotype was counted between two and nine times. The gene calls are TRBV12-3 or TRBV12-4 and TRBJ2-3; 13 positions match TRBD2. The CDR3 has 16 residues. With 8 bases clipped from V and 2 bases from J, the junction kept 7 bases outside the gene matches. The CDR3 bases are TGTGCCAGCTGGGGGACTAGCGGGACCTTCACAGATACGCAGTATTTT. The encoded protein is CASWGTSGTFTDTQYF.

The chain joins TRBV18 to TRBJ1-1; D is ambiguous. V lost 2 bases, J lost 3 bases, and 13 bases lay in between. Germline CDR1 and CDR2: KGHSH and LQKENI. The CDR3 length is 15 residues. CDR3 in amino acids: CASSPGALEDTEAFF. The CDR3 DNA follows: TGTGCCAGCTCACCAGGCGCCCTGGAGGACACTGAAGCTTTCTTT.

The rearrangement links TRBV2 to TRBJ1-6; no reliable D call. V was shortened by 8 bases and J by 0 bases, with 11 bases between the two germline ends. CDR3 size: 15 residues. Germline-derived CDR1 and CDR2 are SNHLY and FYNNEI. The CDR3: CASVLDRSYNSPLHF. The CDR3 DNA is TGTGCCAGCGTTCTGGACCGCTCCTATAATTCACCCCTCCACTTT.

The chain is built from TRBV7-2 and TRBJ2-3; no firm D call. Germline assignment: CDR1 SGHTA and CDR2 FQGNSA. The V gene lost 6 bases and the J gene lost 5 bases, with 6 bases spanning the gap. The CDR3 contains 11 residues. The DNA for the CDR3 is TGTGCCAGCAGAGAGTTAGATACGCAGTATTTT. Its protein product is CASRELDTQYF.

The chain links TRBV10-3 to TRBJ2-2; the D call may be TRBD1 or TRBD2 (5 bases each). In germline, CDR1 is ENHRY, CDR2 SYGVKD. This CDR3 contains 13 residues. The V gene lost 10 bases and the J gene lost 2 bases, with 11 bases spanning the gap. This CDR3 reads CATGAHNTGELFF. The CDR3 coding sequence is TGTGCCACCGGGGCTCATAACACCGGGGAGCTGTTTTTT.